This T cell receptor beta chain was identified in a study of T cell responses to AZD1222 COVID-19 vaccine. Study-wide results and caveats: Vaccine-associated CD4 TCRs ranged over spike, dominating at 160-218 and 743-854. Seropositivity was recorded at baseline in only 6 or 7 AZD1222 recipients.

Sequencing used immunoSEQ multiplex PCR; TCRdb keeps in-frame clones, though not all of them. The sample records some 170,000 clones, just over 90% being singletons. About this clone itself: What it binds is unknown.

This CDR3 contains 13 residues. Germline values: CDR1 MNHEY, CDR2 SVGAGI. V was cut by 2 bases and J by 5 bases, with 6 bases left in between. The TCR was taken from an adult in good health. The chain recombines TRBV6-5 with TRBJ1-4; D is unclear. The sequenced sample was peripheral blood, obtained on day 0 of AZD1222 vaccination. The CDR3 reads CASSYGVNEKLFF. CDR3 coding DNA: TGTGCCAGCAGTTACGGCGTGAATGAAAAACTGTTTTTT.